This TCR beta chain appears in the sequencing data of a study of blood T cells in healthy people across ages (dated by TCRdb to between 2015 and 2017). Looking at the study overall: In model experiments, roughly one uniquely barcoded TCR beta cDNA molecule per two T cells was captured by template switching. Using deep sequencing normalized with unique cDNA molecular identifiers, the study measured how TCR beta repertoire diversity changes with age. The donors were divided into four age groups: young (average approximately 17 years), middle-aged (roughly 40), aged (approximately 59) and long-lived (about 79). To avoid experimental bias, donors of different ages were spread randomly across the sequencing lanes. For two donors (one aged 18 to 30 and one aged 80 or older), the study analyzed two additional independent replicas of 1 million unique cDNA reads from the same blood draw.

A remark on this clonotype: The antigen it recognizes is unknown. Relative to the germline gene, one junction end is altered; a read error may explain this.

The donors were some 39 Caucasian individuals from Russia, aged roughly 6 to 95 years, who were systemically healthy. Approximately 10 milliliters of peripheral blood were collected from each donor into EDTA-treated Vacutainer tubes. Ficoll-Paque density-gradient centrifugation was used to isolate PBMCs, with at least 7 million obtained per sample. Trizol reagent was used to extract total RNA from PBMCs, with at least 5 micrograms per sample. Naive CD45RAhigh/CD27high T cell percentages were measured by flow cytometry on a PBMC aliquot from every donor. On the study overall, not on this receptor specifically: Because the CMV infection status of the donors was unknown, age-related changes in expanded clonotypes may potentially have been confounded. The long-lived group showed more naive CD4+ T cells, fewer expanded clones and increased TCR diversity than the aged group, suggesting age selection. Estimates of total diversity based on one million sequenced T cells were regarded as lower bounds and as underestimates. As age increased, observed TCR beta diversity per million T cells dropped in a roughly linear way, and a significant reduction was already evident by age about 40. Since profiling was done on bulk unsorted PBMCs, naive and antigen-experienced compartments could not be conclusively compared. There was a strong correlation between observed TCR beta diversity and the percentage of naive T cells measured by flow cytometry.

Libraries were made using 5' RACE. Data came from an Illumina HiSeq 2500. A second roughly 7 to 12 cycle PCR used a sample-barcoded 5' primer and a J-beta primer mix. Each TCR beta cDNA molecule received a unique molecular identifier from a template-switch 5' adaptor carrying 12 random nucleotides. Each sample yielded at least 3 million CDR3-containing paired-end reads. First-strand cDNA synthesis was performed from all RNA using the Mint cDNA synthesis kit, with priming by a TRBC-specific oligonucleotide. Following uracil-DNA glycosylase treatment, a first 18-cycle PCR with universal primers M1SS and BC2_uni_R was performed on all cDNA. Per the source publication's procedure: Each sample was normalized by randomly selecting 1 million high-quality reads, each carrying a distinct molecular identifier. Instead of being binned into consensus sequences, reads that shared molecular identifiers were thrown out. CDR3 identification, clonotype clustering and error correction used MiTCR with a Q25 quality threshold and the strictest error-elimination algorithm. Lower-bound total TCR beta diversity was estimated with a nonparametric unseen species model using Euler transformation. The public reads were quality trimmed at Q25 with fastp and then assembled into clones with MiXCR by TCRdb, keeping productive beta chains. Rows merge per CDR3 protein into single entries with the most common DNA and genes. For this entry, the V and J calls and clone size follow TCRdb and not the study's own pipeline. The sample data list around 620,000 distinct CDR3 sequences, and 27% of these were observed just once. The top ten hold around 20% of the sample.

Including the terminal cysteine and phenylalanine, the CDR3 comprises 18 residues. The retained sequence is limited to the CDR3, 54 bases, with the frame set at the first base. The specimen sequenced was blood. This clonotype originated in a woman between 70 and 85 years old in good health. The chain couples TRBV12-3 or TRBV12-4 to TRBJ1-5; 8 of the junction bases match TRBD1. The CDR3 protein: CASSWAGGNFYSNRPQHF. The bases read TGTGCCAGCAGTTGGGCAGGGGGCAACTTCTATAGCAATCGGCCCCAGCATTTT.